The sequence of this TCR beta chain was determined in a study of graft-versus-host responses after intestinal transplantation. About the study: Transplants given to recipients were multivisceral, liver-intestinal, or isolated intestinal.

Findings of the study overall: Peak GvH clone levels in circulation were associated with early post-transplant HvG declines.

Germline assignment: CDR1 SEHNR and CDR2 FQNEAQ (reference sequence). The CDR3 runs 15 residues. The junction had 10 bases not matched to a gene; V was cut back by 5 bases and J by 10 bases. Graft specimens yielded both intraepithelial and lamina propria lymphocytes. The data were produced by immunoSEQ multiplex PCR, yet TCRdb's version contains in-frame clones alone and is incomplete. This sample has 15,000 to 20,000 clones, with approximately 70% found just once. Of note for this clone: Antigen specificity is unknown.

This TCR was sampled from a human patient who received an intestinal transplant, so some T cells may come from the graft donor. Source: ileum tissue, taken around 20 days after intestinal transplant. This chain connects TRBV7-9 to TRBJ1-6; 8 bases map to TRBD1. For the CDR3, the DNA is TGTGCCAGCAGCCGCCGGACAGGGTCAGACTCACCCCTCCACTTT. Its translation is CASSRRTGSDSPLHF.